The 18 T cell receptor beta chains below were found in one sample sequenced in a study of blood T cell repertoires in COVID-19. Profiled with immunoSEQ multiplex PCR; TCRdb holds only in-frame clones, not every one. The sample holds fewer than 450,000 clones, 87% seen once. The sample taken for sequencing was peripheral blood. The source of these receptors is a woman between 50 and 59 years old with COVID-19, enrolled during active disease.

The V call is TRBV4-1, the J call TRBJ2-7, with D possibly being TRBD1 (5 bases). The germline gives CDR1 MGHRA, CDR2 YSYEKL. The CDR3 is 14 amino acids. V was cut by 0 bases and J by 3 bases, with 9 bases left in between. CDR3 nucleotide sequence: TGCGCCAGCAGCCAAGATAAGGGGTACTACGAGCAGTACTTC. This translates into CASSQDKGYYEQYF.

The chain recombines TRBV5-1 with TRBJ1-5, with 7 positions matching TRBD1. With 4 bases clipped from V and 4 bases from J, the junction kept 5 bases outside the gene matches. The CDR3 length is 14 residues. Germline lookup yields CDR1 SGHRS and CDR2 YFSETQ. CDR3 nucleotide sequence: TGCGCCAGCAGCCAGGGGGGCCTAAATCAGCCCCAGCATTTT. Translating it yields CASSQGGLNQPQHF.

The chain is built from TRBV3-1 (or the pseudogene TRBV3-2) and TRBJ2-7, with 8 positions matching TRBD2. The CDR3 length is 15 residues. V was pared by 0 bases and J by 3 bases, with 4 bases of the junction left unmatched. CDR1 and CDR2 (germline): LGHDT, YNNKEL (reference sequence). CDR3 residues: CASSQELAANYEQYF. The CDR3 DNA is TGTGCCAGCAGCCAAGAACTAGCGGCGAACTACGAGCAGTACTTC.

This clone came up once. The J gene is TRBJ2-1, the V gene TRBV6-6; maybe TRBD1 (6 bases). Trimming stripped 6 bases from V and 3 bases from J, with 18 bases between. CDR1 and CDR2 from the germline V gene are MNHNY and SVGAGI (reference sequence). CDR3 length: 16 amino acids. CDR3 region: CASSSEDRLFYNEQFF. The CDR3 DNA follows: TGTGCCAGCAGCTCTGAGGACAGACTATTCTACAATGAGCAGTTCTTC.

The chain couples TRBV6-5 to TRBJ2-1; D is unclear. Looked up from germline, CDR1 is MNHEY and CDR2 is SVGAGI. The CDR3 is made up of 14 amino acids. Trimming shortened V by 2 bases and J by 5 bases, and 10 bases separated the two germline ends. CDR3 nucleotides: TGTGCCAGCAGTTACAGTTATACTGACAATGAGCAGTTCTTC. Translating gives CASSYSYTDNEQFF.

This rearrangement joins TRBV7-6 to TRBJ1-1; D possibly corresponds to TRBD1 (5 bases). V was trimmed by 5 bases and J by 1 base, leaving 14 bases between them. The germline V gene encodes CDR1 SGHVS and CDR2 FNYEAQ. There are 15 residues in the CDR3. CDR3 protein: CASSRHAGENTEAFF. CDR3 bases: TGTGCCAGCAGCCGACATGCGGGGGAGAACACTGAAGCTTTCTTT.

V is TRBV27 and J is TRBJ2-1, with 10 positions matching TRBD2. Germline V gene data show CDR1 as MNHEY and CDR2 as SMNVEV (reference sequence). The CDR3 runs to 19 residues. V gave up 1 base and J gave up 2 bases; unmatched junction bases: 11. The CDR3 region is CASSLFSGALAGTYNEQFF. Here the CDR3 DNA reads TGTGCCAGCAGTTTATTTTCGGGGGCACTAGCGGGAACCTACAATGAGCAGTTCTTC.

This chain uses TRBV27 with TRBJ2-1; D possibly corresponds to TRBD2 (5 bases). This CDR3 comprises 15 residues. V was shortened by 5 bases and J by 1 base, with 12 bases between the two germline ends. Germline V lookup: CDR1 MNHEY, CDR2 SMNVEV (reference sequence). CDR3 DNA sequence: TGTGCCAGCAGTATTTCGGGAAGATCCTACAATGAGCAGTTCTTC. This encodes CASSISGRSYNEQFF.

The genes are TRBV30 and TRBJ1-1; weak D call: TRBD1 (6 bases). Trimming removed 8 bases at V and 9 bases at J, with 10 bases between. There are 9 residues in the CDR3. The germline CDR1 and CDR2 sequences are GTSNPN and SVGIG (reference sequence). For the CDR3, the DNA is TGTGCCGGGGACATGAAAGCTTTCTTT. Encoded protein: CAGDMKAFF.

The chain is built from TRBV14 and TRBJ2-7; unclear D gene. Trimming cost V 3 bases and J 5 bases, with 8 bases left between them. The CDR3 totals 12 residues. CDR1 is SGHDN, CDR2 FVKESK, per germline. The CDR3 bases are TGTGCCAGCAGCCATAGACAAGACGAGCAGTACTTC. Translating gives CASSHRQDEQYF.

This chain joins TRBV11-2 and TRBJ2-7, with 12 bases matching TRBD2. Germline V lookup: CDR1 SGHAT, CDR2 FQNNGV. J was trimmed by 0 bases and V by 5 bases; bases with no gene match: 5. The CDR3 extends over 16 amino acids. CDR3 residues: CASSHRLAGASYEQYF. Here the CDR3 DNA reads TGTGCCAGCAGCCACCGACTAGCGGGAGCCTCCTACGAGCAGTACTTC.

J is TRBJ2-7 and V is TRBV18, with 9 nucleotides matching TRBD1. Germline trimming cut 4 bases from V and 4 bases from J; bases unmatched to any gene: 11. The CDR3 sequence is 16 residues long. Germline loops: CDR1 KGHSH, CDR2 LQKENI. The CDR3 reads CASSQSTGGRAYEQYF. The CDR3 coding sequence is TGTGCCAGCTCACAAAGCACAGGGGGCAGAGCTTACGAGCAGTACTTC.

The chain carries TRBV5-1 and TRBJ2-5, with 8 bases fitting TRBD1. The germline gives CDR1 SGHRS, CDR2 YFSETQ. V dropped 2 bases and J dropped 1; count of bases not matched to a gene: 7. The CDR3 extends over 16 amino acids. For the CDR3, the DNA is TGCGCCAGCAGCTTAGGGACAGGTGGGCCCCAAGAGACCCAGTACTTC. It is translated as CASSLGTGGPQETQYF.

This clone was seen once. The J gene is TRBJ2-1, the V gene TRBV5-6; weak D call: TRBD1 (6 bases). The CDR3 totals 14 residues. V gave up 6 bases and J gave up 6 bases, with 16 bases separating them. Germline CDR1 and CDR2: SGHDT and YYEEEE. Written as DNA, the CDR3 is TGTGCCAGCAACGCCGGGACAAATCTCAATGAGCAGTTCTTC. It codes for CASNAGTNLNEQFF.

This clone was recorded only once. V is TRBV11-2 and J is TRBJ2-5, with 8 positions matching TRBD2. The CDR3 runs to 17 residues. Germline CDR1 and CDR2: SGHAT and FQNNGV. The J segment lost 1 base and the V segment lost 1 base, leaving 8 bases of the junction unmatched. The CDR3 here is CASSLGLAGLPQETQYF. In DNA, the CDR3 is TGTGCCAGCAGCTTAGGGCTAGCGGGCCTACCCCAAGAGACCCAGTACTTC.

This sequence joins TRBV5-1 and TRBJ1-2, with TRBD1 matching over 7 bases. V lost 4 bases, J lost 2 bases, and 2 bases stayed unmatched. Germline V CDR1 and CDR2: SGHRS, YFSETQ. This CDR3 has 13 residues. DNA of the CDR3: TGCGCCAGCAGCCAGGACAGGAACTATGGCTACACCTTC. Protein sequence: CASSQDRNYGYTF.

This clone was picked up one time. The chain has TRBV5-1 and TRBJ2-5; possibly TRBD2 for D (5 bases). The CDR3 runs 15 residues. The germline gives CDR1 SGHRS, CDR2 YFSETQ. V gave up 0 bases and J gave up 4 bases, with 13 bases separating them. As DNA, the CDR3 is TGCGCCAGCAGCTTGGGGGGAACAGAGGGAGAGACCCAGTACTTC. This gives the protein CASSLGGTEGETQYF.

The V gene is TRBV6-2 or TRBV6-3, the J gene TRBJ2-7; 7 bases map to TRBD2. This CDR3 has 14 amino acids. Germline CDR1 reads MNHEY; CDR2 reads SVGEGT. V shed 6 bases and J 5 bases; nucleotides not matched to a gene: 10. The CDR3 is CASSHRRGGNEQYF. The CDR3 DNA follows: TGTGCCAGCAGCCATCGGAGGGGAGGGAACGAGCAGTACTTC.